These T cell receptor beta chains were read from a single sample in a study of cytomegalovirus exposure and HLA in healthy donors. This table comes from immunoSEQ multiplex PCR, and its TCRdb copy is limited to in-frame clones, with some not included. The sample holds hundreds of thousands of clones, 86% seen once. Sequencing input: PBMCs. All receptors come from a woman aged 18-29 years in good health and CMV-seronegative. Each CDR3 is given with its conserved first and last residue. Each record gives: D gene, V gene, J gene, clone size, CDR3 DNA, CDR3 protein. D genes are given only for firm matches. Part of the rows lack a size; the others show once, few, many or a class for expanded clones.

d_call: .
v_call: TRBV5-1
j_call: TRBJ2-7
clone_size: once
cdr3_nt: TGCGCCAGCAGCTTAGACGGATTGAGCGCCTACGAGCAGTACTTC
cdr3_aa: CASSLDGLSAYEQYF

d_call: .
v_call: TRBV7-9
j_call: TRBJ1-2
clone_size: .
cdr3_nt: TGTGCCAGCAGCCTTCAGACAGCTTTCGGAGGCTACACCTTC
cdr3_aa: CASSLQTAFGGYTF

d_call: .
v_call: TRBV6-5
j_call: TRBJ2-1
clone_size: .
cdr3_nt: TGTGCCAGCAGTTACTCGAGGCGGATCTCCTACAATGAGCAGTTCTTC
cdr3_aa: CASSYSRRISYNEQFF

d_call: .
v_call: TRBV7-6
j_call: TRBJ2-7
clone_size: .
cdr3_nt: TGTGCCAGCAGGTATGGCGCCGGCAGAGGCGAGCAGTACTTC
cdr3_aa: CASRYGAGRGEQYF

d_call: .
v_call: TRBV2
j_call: TRBJ2-3
clone_size: .
cdr3_nt: TGTGCCAGCAGTGAGCGAGCCGGTGGCACAGATACGCAGTATTTT
cdr3_aa: CASSERAGGTDTQYF

d_call: .
v_call: TRBV30
j_call: TRBJ2-7
clone_size: .
cdr3_nt: TGTGCCTGGAGGGATCGGGGAATCTACGAGCAGTACTTC
cdr3_aa: CAWRDRGIYEQYF

d_call: TRBD1
v_call: TRBV5-1
j_call: TRBJ1-3
clone_size: .
cdr3_nt: TGCGCCAGCAGCTTCGATACCAAGACAGGGGCGAACACCATATATTTT
cdr3_aa: CASSFDTKTGANTIYF

d_call: TRBD1
v_call: TRBV2
j_call: TRBJ1-2
clone_size: .
cdr3_nt: TGTGCCAGCAGGTTTCCGGGACAGGGAAGGACCGTCTATGGCTACACCTTC
cdr3_aa: CASRFPGQGRTVYGYTF

d_call: .
v_call: TRBV9
j_call: TRBJ2-3
clone_size: .
cdr3_nt: TGTGCCAGCAGCTACCGGGACCTGGAGGGAGATACGCAGTATTTT
cdr3_aa: CASSYRDLEGDTQYF

d_call: .
v_call: TRBV2
j_call: TRBJ2-6
clone_size: .
cdr3_nt: TGTGCCAGCAGCGCTGGGGGGAAAGCTGGGGCCAACGTCCTGACTTTC
cdr3_aa: CASSAGGKAGANVLTF

d_call: TRBD2
v_call: TRBV9
j_call: TRBJ2-7
clone_size: .
cdr3_nt: TGTGCCAGCAGCGAGACTAGCTTCCAGGACGAGCAGTACTTC
cdr3_aa: CASSETSFQDEQYF

d_call: TRBD1
v_call: TRBV7-9
j_call: TRBJ2-1
clone_size: .
cdr3_nt: TGTGCCAGCAGCTTGACAGGGGCGAATGAGCAGTTCTTC
cdr3_aa: CASSLTGANEQFF

d_call: TRBD1
v_call: TRBV6-1
j_call: TRBJ2-7
clone_size: .
cdr3_nt: TGTGCCAGCAGTGAGTGGGACAGGGGCCACGAGCAGTACTTC
cdr3_aa: CASSEWDRGHEQYF

d_call: TRBD2
v_call: TRBV4-1
j_call: TRBJ2-3
clone_size: once
cdr3_nt: TGCGCCAGCAGCCCTAATGGGGCTAGCGGAAGCACAGATACGCAGTATTTT
cdr3_aa: CASSPNGASGSTDTQYF